This TCR beta chain was observed in a study of PD-1 blockade in classical Hodgkin lymphoma. Every single patient, without exception, relapsed after autologous stem cell transplantation, and brentuximab vedotin exposure varied. A remark on this clone: No antigen is known for it.

Libraries were prepared by immunoSEQ multiplex PCR; TCRdb keeps only in-frame clonotypes and omits some of them. The table has 95,000 to 120,000 clones, 80% to 90% seen once. General study results and limits: No one has yet defined what causes the repertoire differences, which may be disease activity or prior therapy. According to reports, newly diagnosed patients had lower baseline TCR diversity than healthy donors, and relapsed/refractory patients had lower baseline TCR diversity still.

CDR3 size: 14 residues. Germline loops: CDR1 PRHDT, CDR2 FYEKMQ (reference sequence). V was shortened by 2 bases and J by 0 bases, with 6 bases between the two germline ends. Source: peripheral blood mononuclear cells (PBMCs), taken before the second cycle of nivolumab. This clonotype was obtained from a human donor with classical Hodgkin lymphoma. The V call is TRBV13, the J call TRBJ2-3; D call uncertain. In nucleotides, the CDR3 is TGTGCCAGCAGCTTATGGGTTAGCACAGATACGCAGTATTTT. Translation gives CASSLWVSTDTQYF.